This T cell receptor (beta chain) was documented in a study of blood T cell repertoires in COVID-19. Study overall: Samples representing acute and convalescent COVID-19 were sourced from the United States, Italy and Spain. Sources were T cells, B-cell-depleted T cells, or PBMCs; the material itself was cDNA or gDNA.

CDR1 KGHSH and CDR2 LQKENI come from the germline V gene. The CDR3 is 14 residues long. V was cut by 3 bases and J by 4 bases, with 11 bases left in between. How the authors handled the data: Cell counts per sample came from amplifying reference gene primers. Libraries were prepared by immunoSEQ multiplex PCR; TCRdb keeps only in-frame clonotypes and omits some of them. Clone size and V and J calls were adopted from that table, with D and trimming inferred from the DNA. The sample holds almost 250,000 clones; around nine tenths are singletons and the top ten take around 1.5%. The material sequenced was peripheral blood. The TCR comes from a woman aged 55-70 years who had recovered from COVID-19. The V call is TRBV18, the J call TRBJ2-3; D might be TRBD2 (6 bases). CDR3: CASSPLASPDTQYF. The CDR3 nucleotides are TGTGCCAGCTCACCCCTAGCGTCCCCAGATACGCAGTATTTT. The whole variable domain, remainder taken from reference TRBV18 and TRBJ2-3, is NAGVMQNPRHLVRRRGQEARLRCSPMKGHSHVYWYRQLPEEGLKFMVYLQKENIIDESGMPKERFSAEFPKEGPSILRIQQVVRGDSAAYFCASSPLASPDTQYFGPGTRLTVL.